The present entry profiles one T cell receptor beta chain with its context. As yet, its antigen is unknown. This entry comes from a study of T cell responses to AZD1222 COVID-19 vaccine. Study-wide context: Some second doses came at about 4 weeks and others at about 12 weeks; these were pooled.

Germline CDR1 and CDR2: MNHNS and SASEGT. V lost 3 bases to trimming and J lost 1 base; unmatched junction nucleotides: 8. This CDR3 is 16 amino acids long. The protocol was immunoSEQ multiplex PCR, while the TCRdb copy is restricted to in-frame clones and leaves out a portion. Among tens of thousands of clones listed, about nine tenths were seen once. General study findings and limits: Increased Spike-specific TCR breadth and depth were observed after two AZD1222 doses. Spike as a whole was targeted by vaccine-associated CD4 TCRs, dominant at 160-218 and 743-854.

The TCR comes from an adult in good health. V usage is TRBV6-1 and J usage is TRBJ1-1; TRBD1 matches at 7 bases. The sequenced sample was peripheral blood, obtained on day 0 of AZD1222 vaccination. CDR3 sequence: CASSDLDRAGNTEAFF. The CDR3 bases are TGTGCCAGCAGTGACCTAGACAGGGCGGGGAACACTGAAGCTTTCTTT.